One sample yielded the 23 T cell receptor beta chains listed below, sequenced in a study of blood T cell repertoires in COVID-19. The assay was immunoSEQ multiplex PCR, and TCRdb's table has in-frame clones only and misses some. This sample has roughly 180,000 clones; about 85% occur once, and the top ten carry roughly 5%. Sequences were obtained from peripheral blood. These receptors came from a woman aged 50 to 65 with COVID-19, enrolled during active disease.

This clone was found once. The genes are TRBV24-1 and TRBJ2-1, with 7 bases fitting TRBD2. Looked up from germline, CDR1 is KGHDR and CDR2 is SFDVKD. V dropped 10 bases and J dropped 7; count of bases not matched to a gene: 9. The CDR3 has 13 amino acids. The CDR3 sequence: CATSGGNWNEQFF. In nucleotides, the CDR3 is TGTGCCACATCGGGGGGTAATTGGAATGAGCAGTTCTTC.

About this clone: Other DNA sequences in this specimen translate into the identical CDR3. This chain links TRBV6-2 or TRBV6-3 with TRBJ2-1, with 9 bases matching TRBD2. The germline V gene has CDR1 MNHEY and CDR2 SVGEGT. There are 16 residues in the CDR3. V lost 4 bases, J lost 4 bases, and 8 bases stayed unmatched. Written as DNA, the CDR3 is TGTGCCAGCAGTTTGCAGCGGGGGGCACCTTACAATGAGCAGTTCTTC. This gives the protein CASSLQRGAPYNEQFF.

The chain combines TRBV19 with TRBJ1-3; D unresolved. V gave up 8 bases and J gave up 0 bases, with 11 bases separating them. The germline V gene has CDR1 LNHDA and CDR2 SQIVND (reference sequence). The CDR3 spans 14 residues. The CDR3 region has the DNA TGTGCCAGTGGCCGGGTTAGCTCTGGAAACACCATATATTTT. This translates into CASGRVSSGNTIYF.

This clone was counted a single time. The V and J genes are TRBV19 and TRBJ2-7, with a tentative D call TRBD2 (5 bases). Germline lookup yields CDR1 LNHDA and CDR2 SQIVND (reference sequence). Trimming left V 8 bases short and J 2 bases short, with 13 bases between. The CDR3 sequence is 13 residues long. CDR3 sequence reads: CASSGGGAYEQYF. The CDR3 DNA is TGTGCCAGTTCTGGAGGCGGAGCCTACGAGCAGTACTTC.

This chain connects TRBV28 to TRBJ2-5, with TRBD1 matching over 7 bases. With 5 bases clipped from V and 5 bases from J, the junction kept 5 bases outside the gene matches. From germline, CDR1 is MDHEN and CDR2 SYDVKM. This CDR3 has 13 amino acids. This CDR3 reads CASSATGDETQYF. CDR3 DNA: TGTGCCAGCAGTGCTACAGGGGATGAGACCCAGTACTTC.

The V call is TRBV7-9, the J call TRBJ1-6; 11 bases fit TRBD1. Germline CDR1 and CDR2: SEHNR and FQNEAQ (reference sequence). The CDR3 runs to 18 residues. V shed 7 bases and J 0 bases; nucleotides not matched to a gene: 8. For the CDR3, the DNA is TGTGCCAGCACCTGGGACAGGGGGACTAGCTCCTATAATTCACCCCTCCACTTT. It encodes CASTWDRGTSSYNSPLHF.

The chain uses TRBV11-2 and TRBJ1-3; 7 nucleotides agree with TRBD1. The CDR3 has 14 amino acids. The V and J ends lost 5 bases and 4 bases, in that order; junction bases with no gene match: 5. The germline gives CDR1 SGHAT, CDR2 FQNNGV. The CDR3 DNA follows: TGTGCCAGCAGCCAGGCAGGGGGAGGAAACACCATATATTTT. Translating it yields CASSQAGGGNTIYF.

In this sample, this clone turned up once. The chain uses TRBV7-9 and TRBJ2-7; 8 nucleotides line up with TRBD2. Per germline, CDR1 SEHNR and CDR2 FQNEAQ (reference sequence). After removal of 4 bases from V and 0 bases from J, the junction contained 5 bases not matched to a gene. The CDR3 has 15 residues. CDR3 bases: TGTGCCAGCAGCTCTACTAGCGGAAACTCCTACGAGCAGTACTTC. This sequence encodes CASSSTSGNSYEQYF. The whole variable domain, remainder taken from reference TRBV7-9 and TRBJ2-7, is DTGVSQNPRHKITKRGQNVTFRCDPISEHNRLYWYRQTLGQGPEFLTYFQNEAQLEKSRLLSDRFSAERPKGSFSTLEIQRTEQGDSAMYLCASSSTSGNSYEQYFGPGTRLTVT.

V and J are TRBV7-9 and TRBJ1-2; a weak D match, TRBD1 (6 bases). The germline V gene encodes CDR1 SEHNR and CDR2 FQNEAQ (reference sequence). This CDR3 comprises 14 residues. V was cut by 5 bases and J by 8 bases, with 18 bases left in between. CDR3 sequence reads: CASSIPSTGHGYTF. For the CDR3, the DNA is TGTGCCAGCAGCATCCCGTCCACAGGGCACGGCTACACCTTC.

CDR3 nucleotide sequence: TGTGCCAGCAGTTTCCCTCTAGGAGAGACCCAGTACTTC. Protein: CASSFPLGETQYF. The V call is TRBV28, the J call TRBJ2-5; no firm D call. The CDR3 totals 13 residues. Germline V lookup: CDR1 MDHEN, CDR2 SYDVKM. Trimming stripped 3 bases from V and 4 bases from J, with 9 bases between.

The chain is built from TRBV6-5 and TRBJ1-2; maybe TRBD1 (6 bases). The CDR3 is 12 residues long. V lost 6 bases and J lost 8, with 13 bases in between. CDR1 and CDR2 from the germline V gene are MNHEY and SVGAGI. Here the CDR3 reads CASSETGLGYTF. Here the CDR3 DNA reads TGTGCCAGCAGCGAGACAGGTTTGGGCTACACCTTC.

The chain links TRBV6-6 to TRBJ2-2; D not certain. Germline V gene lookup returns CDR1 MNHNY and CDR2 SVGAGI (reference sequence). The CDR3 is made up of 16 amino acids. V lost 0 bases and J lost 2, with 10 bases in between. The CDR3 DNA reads TGTGCCAGCAGTTACTCGCTAAGCATCAACACCGGGGAGCTGTTTTTT. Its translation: CASSYSLSINTGELFF.

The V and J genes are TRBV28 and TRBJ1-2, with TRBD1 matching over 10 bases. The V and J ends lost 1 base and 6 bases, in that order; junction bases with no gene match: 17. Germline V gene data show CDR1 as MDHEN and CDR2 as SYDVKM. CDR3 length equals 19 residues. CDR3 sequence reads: CASSLSLGGGQGVGHGYTF. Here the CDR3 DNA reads TGTGCCAGCAGTTTATCCCTGGGAGGCGGACAGGGGGTCGGGCATGGCTACACCTTC.

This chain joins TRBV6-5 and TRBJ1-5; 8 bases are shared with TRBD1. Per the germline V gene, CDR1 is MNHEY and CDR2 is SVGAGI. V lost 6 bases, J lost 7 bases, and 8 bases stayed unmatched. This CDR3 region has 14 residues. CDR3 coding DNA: TGTGCCAGCAGCTTGACAGGGGTTGGGCAGCCCCAGCATTTT. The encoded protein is CASSLTGVGQPQHF.

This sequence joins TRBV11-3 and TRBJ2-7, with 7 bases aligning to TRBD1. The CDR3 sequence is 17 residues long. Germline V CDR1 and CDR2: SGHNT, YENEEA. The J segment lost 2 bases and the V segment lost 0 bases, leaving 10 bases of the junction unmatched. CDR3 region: CASSLDTSGTATYEQYF. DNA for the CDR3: TGTGCCAGCAGCTTAGATACCTCCGGGACAGCAACCTACGAGCAGTACTTC.

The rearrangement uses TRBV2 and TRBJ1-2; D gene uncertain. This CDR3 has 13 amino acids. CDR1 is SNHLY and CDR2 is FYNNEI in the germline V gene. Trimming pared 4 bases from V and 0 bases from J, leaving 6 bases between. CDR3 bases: TGTGCCAGCAGTGGACAAACTAACTATGGCTACACCTTC. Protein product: CASSGQTNYGYTF.

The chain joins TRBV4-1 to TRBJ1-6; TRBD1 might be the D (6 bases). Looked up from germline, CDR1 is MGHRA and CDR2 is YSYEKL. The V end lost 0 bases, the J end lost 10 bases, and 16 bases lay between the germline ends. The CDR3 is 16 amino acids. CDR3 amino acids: CASSQERVQGRSPLHF. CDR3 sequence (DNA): TGCGCCAGCAGCCAAGAACGGGTACAGGGTAGGTCACCCCTCCACTTT.

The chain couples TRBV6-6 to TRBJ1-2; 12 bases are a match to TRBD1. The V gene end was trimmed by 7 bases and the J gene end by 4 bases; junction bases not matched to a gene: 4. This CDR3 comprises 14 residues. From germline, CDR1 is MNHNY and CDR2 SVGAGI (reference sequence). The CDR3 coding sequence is TGTGCCAGCATTAGGGACAGGGGGCCCTATGGCTACACCTTC. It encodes CASIRDRGPYGYTF.

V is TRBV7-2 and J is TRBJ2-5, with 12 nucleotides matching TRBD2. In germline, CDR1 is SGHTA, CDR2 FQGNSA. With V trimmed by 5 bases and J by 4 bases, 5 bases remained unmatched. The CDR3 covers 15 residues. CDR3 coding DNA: TGTGCCAGCAGCCCGACTAGCGGGGGAGGAGAGACCCAGTACTTC. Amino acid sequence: CASSPTSGGGETQYF. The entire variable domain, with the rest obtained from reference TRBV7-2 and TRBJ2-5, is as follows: GAGVSQSPSNKVTEKGKDVELRCDPISGHTALYWYRQSLGQGLEFLIYFQGNSAPDKSGLPSDRFSAERTGGSVSTLTIQRTQQEDSAVYLCASSPTSGGGETQYFGPGTRLLVL.

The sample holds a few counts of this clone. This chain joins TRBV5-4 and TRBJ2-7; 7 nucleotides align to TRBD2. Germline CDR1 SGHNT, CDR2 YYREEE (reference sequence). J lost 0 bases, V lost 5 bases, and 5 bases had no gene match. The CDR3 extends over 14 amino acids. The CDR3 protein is CASSWGGSSYEQYF. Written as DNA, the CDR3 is TGTGCCAGCAGTTGGGGGGGAAGCTCCTACGAGCAGTACTTC. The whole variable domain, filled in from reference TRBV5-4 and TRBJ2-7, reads ETGVTQSPTHLIKTRGQQVTLRCSSQSGHNTVSWYQQALGQGPQFIFQYYREEENGRGNFPPRFSGLQFPNYSSELNVNALELDDSALYLCASSWGGSSYEQYFGPGTRLTVT.

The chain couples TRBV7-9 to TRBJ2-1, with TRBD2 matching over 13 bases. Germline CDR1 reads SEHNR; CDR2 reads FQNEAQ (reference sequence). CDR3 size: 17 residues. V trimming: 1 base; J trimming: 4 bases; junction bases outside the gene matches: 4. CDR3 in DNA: TGTGCCAGCAGCTTAGGGACTAGCGGGGGACCATACAATGAGCAGTTCTTC. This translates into CASSLGTSGGPYNEQFF.

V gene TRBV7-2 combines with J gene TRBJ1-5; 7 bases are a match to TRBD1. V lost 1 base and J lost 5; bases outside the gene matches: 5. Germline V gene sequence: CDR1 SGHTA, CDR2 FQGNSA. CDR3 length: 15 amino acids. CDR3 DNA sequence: TGTGCCAGCAGCTTAGGACAGGGAGTCTATCAGCCCCAGCATTTT. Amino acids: CASSLGQGVYQPQHF.

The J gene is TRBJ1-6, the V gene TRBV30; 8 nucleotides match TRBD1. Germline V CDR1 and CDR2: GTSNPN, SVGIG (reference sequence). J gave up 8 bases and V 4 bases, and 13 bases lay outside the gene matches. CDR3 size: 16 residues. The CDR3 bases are TGTGCCTGGAACGGAGGGGACAGGCAAGGATATTCACCCCTCCACTTT. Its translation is CAWNGGDRQGYSPLHF.